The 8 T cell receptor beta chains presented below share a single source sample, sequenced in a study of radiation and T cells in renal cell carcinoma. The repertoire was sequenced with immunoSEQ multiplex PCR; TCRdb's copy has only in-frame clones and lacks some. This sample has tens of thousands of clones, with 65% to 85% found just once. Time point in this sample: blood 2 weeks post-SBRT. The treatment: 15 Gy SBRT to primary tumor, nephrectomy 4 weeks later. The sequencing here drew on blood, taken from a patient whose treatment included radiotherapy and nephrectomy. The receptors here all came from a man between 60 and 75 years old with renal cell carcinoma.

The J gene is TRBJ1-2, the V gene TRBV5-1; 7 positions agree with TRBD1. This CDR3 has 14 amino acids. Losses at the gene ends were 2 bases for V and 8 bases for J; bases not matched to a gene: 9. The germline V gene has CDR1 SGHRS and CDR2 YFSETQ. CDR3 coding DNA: TGCGCCAGCAGCTTTTTGGACAGGACGCAGGGCTACACCTTC. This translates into CASSFLDRTQGYTF.

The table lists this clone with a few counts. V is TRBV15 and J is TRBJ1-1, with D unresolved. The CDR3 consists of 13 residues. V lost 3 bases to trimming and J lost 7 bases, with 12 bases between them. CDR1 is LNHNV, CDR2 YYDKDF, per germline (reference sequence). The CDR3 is CATSSRGGGEAFF. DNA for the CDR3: TGTGCCACCAGCAGCCGCGGCGGAGGTGAAGCTTTCTTT.

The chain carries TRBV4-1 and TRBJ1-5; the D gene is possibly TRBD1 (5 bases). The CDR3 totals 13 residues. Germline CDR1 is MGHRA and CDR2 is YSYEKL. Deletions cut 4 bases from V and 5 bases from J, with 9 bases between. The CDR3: CASSRDRDQPQHF. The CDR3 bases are TGCGCCAGCAGCCGAGACAGAGATCAGCCCCAGCATTTT.

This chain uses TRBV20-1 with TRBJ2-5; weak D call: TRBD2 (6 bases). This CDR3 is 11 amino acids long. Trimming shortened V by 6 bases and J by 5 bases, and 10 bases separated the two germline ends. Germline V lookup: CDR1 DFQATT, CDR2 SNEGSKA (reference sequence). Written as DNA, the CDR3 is TGCAGTGCCAGCGGGCGGGAGACCCAGTACTTC. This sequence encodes CSASGRETQYF.

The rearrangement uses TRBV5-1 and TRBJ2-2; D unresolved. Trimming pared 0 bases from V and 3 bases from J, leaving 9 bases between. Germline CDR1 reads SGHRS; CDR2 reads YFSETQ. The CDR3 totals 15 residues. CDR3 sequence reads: CASSLEFSYTGELFF. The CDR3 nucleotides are TGCGCCAGCAGCTTGGAGTTCAGCTACACCGGGGAGCTGTTTTTT.

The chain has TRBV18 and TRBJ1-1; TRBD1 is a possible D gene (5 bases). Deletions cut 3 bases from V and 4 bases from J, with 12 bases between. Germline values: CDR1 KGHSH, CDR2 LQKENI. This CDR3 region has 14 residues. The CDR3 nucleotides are TGTGCCAGCTCACCTAAACCAGGGAGCACTGAAGCTTTCTTT. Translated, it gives CASSPKPGSTEAFF.

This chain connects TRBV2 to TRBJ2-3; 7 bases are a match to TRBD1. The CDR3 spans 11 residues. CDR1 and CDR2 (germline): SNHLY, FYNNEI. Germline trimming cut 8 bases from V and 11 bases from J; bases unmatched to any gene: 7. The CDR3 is CASYETGKQYF. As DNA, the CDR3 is TGTGCCAGCTACGAGACAGGGAAGCAGTATTTT.

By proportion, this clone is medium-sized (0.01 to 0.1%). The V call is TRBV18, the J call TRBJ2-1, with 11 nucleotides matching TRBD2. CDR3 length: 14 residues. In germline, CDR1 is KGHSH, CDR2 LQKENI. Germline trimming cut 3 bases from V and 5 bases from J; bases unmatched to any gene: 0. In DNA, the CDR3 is TGTGCCAGCTCACCTAGCGGGGGGGACAATGAGCAGTTCTTC. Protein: CASSPSGGDNEQFF. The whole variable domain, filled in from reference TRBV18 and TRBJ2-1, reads NAGVMQNPRHLVRRRGQEARLRCSPMKGHSHVYWYRQLPEEGLKFMVYLQKENIIDESGMPKERFSAEFPKEGPSILRIQQVVRGDSAAYFCASSPSGGDNEQFFGPGTRLTVL.